This T cell receptor beta chain comes out of a study of beta chain features in type 1 diabetes. Broader study findings: Moderate yet significant TCRB CDR3 shortening was seen in Type 1 diabetes patients in all four CD4+ subsets.

In the case of this clone: The antigen is unknown.

Expressed TCRB transcripts got sequenced, as all isolated RNA was reverse transcribed. Using immunoSEQ multiplex PCR, the repertoire was profiled, and TCRdb retains in-frame clones only, with some absent. The sample carries a few hundred thousand clones, about 10% recorded once. The CDR3 totals 21 residues. The germline V gene encodes CDR1 SGDLS and CDR2 YYNGEE. Losses at the gene ends were 0 bases for V and 3 bases for J; bases not matched to a gene: 20. The chain combines TRBV9 with TRBJ2-7, with 11 bases lining up with TRBD2. The TCR was taken from a man aged 25-45 years with type 1 diabetes. The source material was central memory CD4+ T cells from blood. The CDR3 DNA reads TGTGCCAGCAGCGTAGCGATAGAGGGAACTAGCGGGAGCGCAATACACTACGAGCAGTACTTC. Translated, it gives CASSVAIEGTSGSAIHYEQYF.